This T cell receptor (beta chain) was captured in a study of blood T cell repertoires in COVID-19. Overall study: In each case, the material was cDNA or gDNA derived from T cells, B-cell-depleted T cells, or PBMCs.

A single count supports this clone. The CDR3 runs 14 residues. The germline V and J ends were trimmed by 4 bases and 6 bases, with 13 bases remaining between them. Germline loops: CDR1 LGHDT, CDR2 YNNKEL (reference sequence). TCRdb's copy holds only in-frame clones and misses some; the assay was immunoSEQ multiplex PCR. The sample lists 200,000 to 250,000 clones, roughly 83% seen once, with about 12% in the top ten. The source is a man at least 80 years old with acute or convalescent COVID-19. What was sequenced was peripheral blood. This sequence joins TRBV3-1 (or the pseudogene TRBV3-2) and TRBJ2-1, with D hard to call. Written as DNA, the CDR3 is TGTGCCAGCAGCCGGCTGTCCAGGTCCAATGAGCAGTTCTTC. Translating gives CASSRLSRSNEQFF.